This TCR beta chain was sequenced during a study of blood T cell repertoires in COVID-19. Study-wide context: The United States, Italy and Spain provided the acute and convalescent COVID-19 samples. The cDNA or gDNA used as material had been derived from T cells, B-cell-depleted T cells, or PBMCs.

Per the original methods: Amplified reference gene primers provided the basis for estimating nucleated cell counts. Produced via immunoSEQ multiplex PCR; TCRdb's table is partial and in-frame only. From that table come the V and J calls and clone size; the DNA was used to work out D and trimming. In the table there are roughly 43,000 clones, around 85% of which are singletons. The CDR3 extends over 11 amino acids. Germline assignment: CDR1 DFQATT and CDR2 SNEGSKA (reference sequence). Trimming removed 4 bases from V and 3 bases from J, with 7 bases in between. This TCR came from a human donor in a cohort sampled during active COVID-19. This chain connects TRBV20-1 to TRBJ2-7, with D uncertain. The source material was peripheral blood. The CDR3 is CSAKDLYEQYF. As DNA, the CDR3 is TGCAGTGCTAAAGACCTCTACGAGCAGTACTTC.